Below, 25 T cell receptor beta chains from the same sample are listed, as sequenced in a study of beta chain features in type 1 diabetes. Expressed TCRB transcripts were sequenced after all isolated RNA was converted to cDNA. Data came from immunoSEQ multiplex PCR; TCRdb stores just in-frame clones and leaves some out. The sample carries fewer than 650,000 clones, less than 20% recorded once. Sample: naive CD4+ T cells from blood. The receptors stem from a man aged 18 to 35 in good health.

A few counts support this clone. This CDR3 is also generated by other DNA sequences in the sample. As DNA, the CDR3 is TGTGCCAGCAGTTACTCCACAGGGACCTACGAGCAGTACTTC. Protein product: CASSYSTGTYEQYF. V gene TRBV6-5 combines with J gene TRBJ2-7; TRBD1 is a possible D gene (6 bases). Between the trimmed V and J ends, which lost 0 bases and 2 bases, there was a span of 8 bases. Germline V gene sequence: CDR1 MNHEY, CDR2 SVGAGI. CDR3 size: 14 residues.

In this sample, this clone turned up once. The chain recombines TRBV6-5 with TRBJ1-6; maybe TRBD1 (6 bases). The CDR3 is 15 amino acids. The V gene's germline CDR1 is MNHEY and CDR2 SVGAGI. Trimming took off 6 bases at V and 8 bases at J, with 17 bases between the two ends. Written as DNA, the CDR3 is TGTGCCAGCAGCCTCCGGGGGCTAACGGATTCACCCCTCCACTTT. This encodes CASSLRGLTDSPLHF.

This clone has a handful of counts. This chain uses TRBV29-1 with TRBJ1-2; D ambiguous. V gave up 4 bases and J gave up 0 bases, with 15 bases separating them. The CDR3 loop spans 15 amino acids. Germline V gene sequence: CDR1 SQVTM, CDR2 ANQGSEA. The CDR3 loop reads CSVGVRAASNYGYTF. Here the CDR3 DNA reads TGCAGCGTTGGGGTCCGGGCAGCCTCTAACTATGGCTACACCTTC.

The sample holds a few counts of this clone. The genes are TRBV29-1 and TRBJ2-3, with D maybe TRBD2 (6 bases). Trimming took off 3 bases at V and 2 bases at J, with 15 bases between the two ends. The CDR3 totals 15 residues. In germline, CDR1 is SQVTM, CDR2 ANQGSEA. CDR3: CSVEALAGSTDTQYF. DNA for the CDR3: TGCAGCGTTGAGGCGCTGGCGGGGTCCACAGATACGCAGTATTTT.

In its sample, this clone was seen a few times. J is TRBJ2-5 and V is TRBV7-9, with a tentative D call TRBD2 (5 bases). Germline-derived CDR1 and CDR2 are SEHNR and FQNEAQ (reference sequence). The CDR3 loop spans 15 amino acids. The V and J ends lost 1 base and 1 base respectively, with 10 bases between them. The CDR3: CASSLEGLVQETQYF. Written as DNA, the CDR3 is TGTGCCAGCAGCTTAGAAGGACTGGTCCAAGAGACCCAGTACTTC.

This chain connects TRBV10-3 to TRBJ1-6; possible D gene TRBD1, 5 bases. Germline CDR1 ENHRY, CDR2 SYGVKD. The CDR3 extends over 15 amino acids. Trimming left V 6 bases short and J 0 bases short, with 9 bases between. The CDR3 loop is CAISHDSSYNSPLHF. DNA of the CDR3: TGTGCCATCAGCCACGACAGCTCCTATAATTCACCCCTCCACTTT.

Details on this clone: The same CDR3 is also encoded by other DNA sequences in this sample. This rearrangement joins TRBV5-4 to TRBJ2-7; D is uncertain. The CDR3 extends over 15 amino acids. CDR1 and CDR2 (germline): SGHNT, YYREEE (reference sequence). Trimming stripped 0 bases from V and 0 bases from J, with 10 bases between. CDR3 in amino acids: CASSLGHPSSYEQYF. The CDR3 DNA is TGTGCCAGCAGCTTGGGACATCCGAGCTCCTACGAGCAGTACTTC.

Details on this clone: Other DNA sequences from this sample encode an identical CDR3 as well. The chain combines TRBV7-9 with TRBJ1-5, with D unresolved. From germline, CDR1 is SEHNR and CDR2 FQNEAQ (reference sequence). V gave up 5 bases and J gave up 0 bases, with 11 bases separating them. The CDR3 is 15 amino acids. Here the CDR3 reads CASSPLRDSNQPQHF. The CDR3 DNA sequence: TGTGCCAGCAGCCCCCTTAGGGATAGCAATCAGCCCCAGCATTTT.

This clone came up a few times. This chain joins TRBV6-5 and TRBJ2-2, with D possibly TRBD1 on 5 matching bases. V lost 3 bases to trimming and J lost 7 bases, with 12 bases between them. The germline gives CDR1 MNHEY, CDR2 SVGAGI. The CDR3 contains 14 residues. In DNA form, the CDR3 reads TGTGCCAGCAGTTATCAGGGATGGTTCGGGGAGCTGTTTTTT. Amino acid sequence: CASSYQGWFGELFF.

This clone turned up a few times. The gene calls are TRBV7-9 and TRBJ1-1; D is undetermined. This CDR3 spans 13 amino acids. Looked up from germline, CDR1 is SEHNR and CDR2 is FQNEAQ (reference sequence). V was pared by 5 bases and J by 11 bases, with 18 bases between. CDR3 in DNA: TGTGCCAGCAGCACGATTTTTGCGGGTGGCGCTTTCTTT. Its translation is CASSTIFAGGAFF.

The V call is TRBV29-1, the J call TRBJ2-7; 11 bases match TRBD2. Germline trimming cut 1 base from V and 3 bases from J; bases unmatched to any gene: 5. Germline V lookup: CDR1 SQVTM, CDR2 ANQGSEA. The CDR3 is made up of 15 amino acids. The CDR3 coding sequence is TGCAGCGTTGAAGCTCCTACTAGCGGGAGCTACGAGCAGTACTTC. This sequence encodes CSVEAPTSGSYEQYF.

This chain uses TRBV18 with TRBJ2-2; D uncertain. The germline CDR1 and CDR2 sequences are KGHSH and LQKENI. The CDR3 is 16 residues long. V lost 1 base and J 2 bases, leaving 11 bases between the germline ends. CDR3 nucleotides: TGTGCCAGCTCACCACGCGTCCAATCTAACACCGGGGAGCTGTTTTTT. Translating gives CASSPRVQSNTGELFF.

V and J are TRBV4-1 and TRBJ2-7; D ambiguous. The germline CDR1 and CDR2 sequences are MGHRA and YSYEKL. The CDR3 extends over 14 amino acids. Between the trimmed V and J ends, which lost 1 base and 3 bases, there was a span of 10 bases. DNA for the CDR3: TGCGCCAGCAGCCAAGTATTCAGGATCTACGAGCAGTACTTC. It translates to CASSQVFRIYEQYF.

This clone has just a few counts. The chain joins TRBV28 to TRBJ2-5; possibly TRBD1 or TRBD2 for D (5 bases each). Germline lookup yields CDR1 MDHEN and CDR2 SYDVKM. The CDR3 contains 15 residues. Trimming took off 1 base at V and 7 bases at J, with 16 bases between the two ends. The CDR3 DNA is TGTGCCAGCAGTTTATCTGGGACCGCAGGCAGGACCCAGTACTTC. This translates into CASSLSGTAGRTQYF.

In this sample, this clone turned up a few times. The chain has TRBV4-1 and TRBJ2-1; D is undetermined. The CDR3 is made up of 14 amino acids. Trimming shortened V by 4 bases and J by 5 bases, and 12 bases separated the two germline ends. The germline V gene encodes CDR1 MGHRA and CDR2 YSYEKL. The CDR3: CASSPGPWDNEQFF. The CDR3 DNA reads TGCGCCAGCAGCCCAGGTCCCTGGGACAATGAGCAGTTCTTC.

This clone was found many times. This chain joins TRBV23-1 and TRBJ2-7, with D perhaps matching TRBD2 (5 bases). TRBV23-1 has ORF status, its function being uncertain. V was clipped by 9 bases and J by 7 bases, with 19 bases between them. The CDR3 length is 13 residues. The CDR3: CARSEATFVEQYF. DNA for the CDR3: TGCGCCAGATCGGAGGCTACATTTGTGGAGCAGTACTTC.

The CDR3 nucleotides read TGTGCCAGCAGCTTAGAACAGAACACTGAAGCTTTCTTT. Protein product: CASSLEQNTEAFF. This chain joins TRBV7-9 and TRBJ1-1; D is unresolved. V was clipped by 1 base and J by 1 base, with 4 bases between them. Germline V lookup: CDR1 SEHNR, CDR2 FQNEAQ (reference sequence). The CDR3 is 13 amino acids.

This clone was detected a few times. The V and J genes are TRBV12-2 and TRBJ2-7; TRBD1 reflects the table's D call only, with no check against the DNA. TRBV12-2 is recorded as a pseudogene. The CDR3 is 16 residues long. This CDR3 is CASRLGGQGFPYEQYF. In DNA form, the CDR3 reads TGTGCAAGTCGCTTAGGCGGACAGGGCTTCCCATACGAGCAGTACTTC.

The rearrangement uses TRBV5-4 and TRBJ2-7; D gene uncertain. Germline lookup yields CDR1 SGHNT and CDR2 YYREEE (reference sequence). CDR3 length: 16 residues. V was shortened by 4 bases and J by 3 bases, with 20 bases between the two germline ends. CDR3 region: CASSPRTSPSNYEQYF. CDR3 nucleotide sequence: TGTGCCAGCAGCCCCCGGACGTCGCCGTCCAACTACGAGCAGTACTTC.

This chain connects TRBV28 to TRBJ1-5; D is possibly TRBD1 (6 bases). Germline loops: CDR1 MDHEN, CDR2 SYDVKM. With 3 bases removed from V and 2 bases from J, the gap between germline ends came to 17 bases. CDR3 length equals 17 residues. CDR3 sequence: CASSLSLGGLGNQPQHF. The CDR3 coding sequence is TGTGCCAGCAGTTTGTCCCTCGGGGGGCTCGGCAATCAGCCCCAGCATTTT.

The chain is built from TRBV10-3 and TRBJ2-6, with 7 bases aligning to TRBD2. The CDR3 runs to 18 residues. CDR1 is ENHRY, CDR2 SYGVKD, per germline. V lost 7 bases, J lost 0 bases, and 12 bases stayed unmatched. The CDR3: CAITRGEGPSSGANVLTF. CDR3 sequence (DNA): TGTGCCATCACCCGAGGGGAGGGCCCTAGCTCTGGGGCCAACGTCCTGACTTTC.

The V and J genes are TRBV4-3 and TRBJ2-1; 8 bases are shared with TRBD1. The CDR3 consists of 16 residues. Germline values: CDR1 LGHNA, CDR2 YSLEER. V dropped 4 bases and J dropped 7; count of bases not matched to a gene: 12. The CDR3 loop is CASSPRTHRQGNEQFF. The CDR3 DNA is TGCGCCAGCAGCCCAAGGACCCATAGACAGGGGAATGAGCAGTTCTTC.

The chain is built from TRBV9 and TRBJ1-1; TRBD1 is a possible D gene (5 bases). Germline V gene lookup returns CDR1 SGDLS and CDR2 YYNGEE. The CDR3 is 15 residues long. V was pared by 0 bases and J by 4 bases, with 13 bases between. The chain's CDR3 is CASSVASGRATEAFF. In DNA, the CDR3 is TGTGCCAGCAGCGTAGCGTCAGGGCGGGCCACTGAAGCTTTCTTT.

In this sample, this clone turned up a few times. The chain employs TRBV11-1 and TRBJ2-1; 7 nucleotides agree with TRBD1. The germline CDR1 and CDR2 sequences are SGHAT and FQDESV (reference sequence). This CDR3 has 15 residues. V trimming: 6 bases; J trimming: 4 bases; junction bases outside the gene matches: 9. CDR3 sequence (DNA): TGTGCCAGCAGTCAAACGGGACAGAAGTACAATGAGCAGTTCTTC. It codes for CASSQTGQKYNEQFF.

The chain links TRBV14 to TRBJ1-1; D is perhaps TRBD1 (5 bases). The ends were cut back, 3 bases at V and 6 bases at J, with 17 bases in the middle. This CDR3 has 15 residues. Germline-derived CDR1 and CDR2 are SGHDN and FVKESK. The CDR3 DNA follows: TGTGCCAGCAGCCACGGGGGTCTAGGTTCCGCTGAAGCTTTCTTT. Translated, it gives CASSHGGLGSAEAFF.